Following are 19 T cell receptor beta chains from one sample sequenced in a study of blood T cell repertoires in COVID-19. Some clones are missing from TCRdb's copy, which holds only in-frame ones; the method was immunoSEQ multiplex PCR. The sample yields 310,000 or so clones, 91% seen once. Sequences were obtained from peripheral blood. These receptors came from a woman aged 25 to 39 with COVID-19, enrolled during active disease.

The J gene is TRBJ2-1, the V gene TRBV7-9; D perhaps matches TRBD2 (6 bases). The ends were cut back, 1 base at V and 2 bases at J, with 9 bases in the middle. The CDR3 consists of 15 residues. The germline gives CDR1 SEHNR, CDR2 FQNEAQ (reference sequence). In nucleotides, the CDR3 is TGTGCCAGCAGCTTAGGCGGCGGGACCTACAATGAGCAGTTCTTC. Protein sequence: CASSLGGGTYNEQFF. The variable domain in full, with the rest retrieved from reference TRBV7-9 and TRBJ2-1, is DTGVSQNPRHKITKRGQNVTFRCDPISEHNRLYWYRQTLGQGPEFLTYFQNEAQLEKSRLLSDRFSAERPKGSFSTLEIQRTEQGDSAMYLCASSLGGGTYNEQFFGPGTRLTVL.

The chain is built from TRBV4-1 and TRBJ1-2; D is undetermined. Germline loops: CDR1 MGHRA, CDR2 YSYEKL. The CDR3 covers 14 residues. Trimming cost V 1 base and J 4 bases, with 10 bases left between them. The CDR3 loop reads CASSQGTSGYGYTF. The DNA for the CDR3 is TGCGCCAGCAGCCAAGGAACGTCAGGCTATGGCTACACCTTC.

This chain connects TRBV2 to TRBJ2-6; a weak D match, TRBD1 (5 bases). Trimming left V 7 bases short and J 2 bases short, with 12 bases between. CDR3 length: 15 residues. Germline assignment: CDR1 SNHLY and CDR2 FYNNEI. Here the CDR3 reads CASIQVIAGANVLTF. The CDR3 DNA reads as TGTGCCAGCATACAGGTGATTGCTGGGGCCAACGTCCTGACTTTC.

CDR3 loop: CASSLGLADTYEQYF. The CDR3 coding sequence is TGTGCCAGCAGCTTAGGGTTAGCGGATACCTACGAGCAGTACTTC. The chain recombines TRBV7-2 with TRBJ2-7, with D perhaps matching TRBD2 (6 bases). The germline V gene has CDR1 SGHTA and CDR2 FQGNSA. This CDR3 has 15 residues. V dropped 1 base and J dropped 2 bases, with 12 bases sitting between them.

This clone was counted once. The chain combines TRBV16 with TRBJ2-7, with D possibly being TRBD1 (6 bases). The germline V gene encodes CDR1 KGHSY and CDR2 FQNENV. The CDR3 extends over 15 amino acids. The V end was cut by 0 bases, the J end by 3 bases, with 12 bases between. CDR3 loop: CASSQSSGAVYEQYF. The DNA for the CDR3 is TGTGCCAGCAGCCAATCATCAGGGGCTGTCTACGAGCAGTACTTC.

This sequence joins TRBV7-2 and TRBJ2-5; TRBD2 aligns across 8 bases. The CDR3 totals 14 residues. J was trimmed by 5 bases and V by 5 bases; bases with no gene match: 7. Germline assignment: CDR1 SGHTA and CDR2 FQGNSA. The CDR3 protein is CASSQSGRGETQYF. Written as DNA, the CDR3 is TGTGCCAGCAGCCAGAGCGGGAGAGGGGAGACCCAGTACTTC.

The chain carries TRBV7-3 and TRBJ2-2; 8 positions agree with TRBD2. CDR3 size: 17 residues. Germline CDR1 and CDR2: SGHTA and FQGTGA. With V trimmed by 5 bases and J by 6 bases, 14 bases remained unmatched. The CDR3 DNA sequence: TGTGCCAGCAGCCCCAAGGGAAGCGGGAGAGGGCCCGGGGAGCTGTTTTTT. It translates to CASSPKGSGRGPGELFF. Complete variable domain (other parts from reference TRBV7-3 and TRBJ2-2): GAGVSQTPSNKVTEKGKYVELRCDPISGHTALYWYRQSLGQGPEFLIYFQGTGAADDSGLPNDRFFAVRPEGSVSTLKIQRTERGDSAVYLCASSPKGSGRGPGELFFGEGSRLTVL.

The DNA of the CDR3 is TGTGCCAGCAGCTTAAGAGTTGGGCAGGGGGCGGACGAGCAGTACTTC. Protein product: CASSLRVGQGADEQYF. This chain uses TRBV11-2 with TRBJ2-7; 8 nucleotides line up with TRBD1. Germline loops: CDR1 SGHAT, CDR2 FQNNGV. The ends lost 2 bases at V and 5 bases at J; junction bases unmatched: 11. The CDR3 totals 16 residues.

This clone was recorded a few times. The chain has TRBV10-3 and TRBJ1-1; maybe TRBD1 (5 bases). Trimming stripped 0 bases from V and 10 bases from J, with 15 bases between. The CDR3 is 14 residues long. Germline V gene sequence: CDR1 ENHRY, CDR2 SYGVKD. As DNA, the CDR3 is TGTGCCATCAGTGAGTCGCCGTGGCAGGGTTTAGCTTTCTTT. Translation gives CAISESPWQGLAFF.

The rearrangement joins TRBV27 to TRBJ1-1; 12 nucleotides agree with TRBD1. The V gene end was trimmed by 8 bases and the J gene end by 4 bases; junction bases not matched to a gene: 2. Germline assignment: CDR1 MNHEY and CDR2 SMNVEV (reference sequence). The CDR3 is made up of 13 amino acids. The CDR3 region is CASGDRGRTEAFF. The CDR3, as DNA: TGTGCCAGCGGGGACAGGGGGCGCACTGAAGCTTTCTTT.

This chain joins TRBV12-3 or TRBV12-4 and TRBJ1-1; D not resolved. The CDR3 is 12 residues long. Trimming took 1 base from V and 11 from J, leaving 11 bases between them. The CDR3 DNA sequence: TGTGCCAGCAGTTTAGAGAGGTTTAGGGCTTTCTTT. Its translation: CASSLERFRAFF.

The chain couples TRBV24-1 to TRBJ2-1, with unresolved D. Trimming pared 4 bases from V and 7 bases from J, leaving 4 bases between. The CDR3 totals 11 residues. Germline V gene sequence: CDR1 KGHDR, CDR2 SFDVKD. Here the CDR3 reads CATSDLNEQFF. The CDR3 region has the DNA TGTGCCACCAGTGACCTGAATGAGCAGTTCTTC.

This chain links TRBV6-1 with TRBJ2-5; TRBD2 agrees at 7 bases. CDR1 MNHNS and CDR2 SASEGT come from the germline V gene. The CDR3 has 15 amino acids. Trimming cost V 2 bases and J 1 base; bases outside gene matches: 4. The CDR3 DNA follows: TGTGCCAGCAGTGAATGGGGGGGGACCCAAGAGACCCAGTACTTC. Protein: CASSEWGGTQETQYF.

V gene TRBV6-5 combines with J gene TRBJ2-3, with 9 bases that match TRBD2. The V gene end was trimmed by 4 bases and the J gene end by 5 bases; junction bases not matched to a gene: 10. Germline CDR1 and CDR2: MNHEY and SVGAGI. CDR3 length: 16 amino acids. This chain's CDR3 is CASSFGGRADLDTQYF. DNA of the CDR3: TGTGCCAGCAGTTTCGGCGGGAGGGCCGATTTAGATACGCAGTATTTT.

CDR3 sequence (DNA): TGTGCCAGTAGTATCGGCGGGAACACCATATATTTT. Translating gives CASSIGGNTIYF. The rearrangement uses TRBV19 and TRBJ1-3; D not certain. V dropped 3 bases and J dropped 7 bases, with 7 bases sitting between them. The CDR3 has 12 residues. Germline V gene sequence: CDR1 LNHDA, CDR2 SQIVND (reference sequence).

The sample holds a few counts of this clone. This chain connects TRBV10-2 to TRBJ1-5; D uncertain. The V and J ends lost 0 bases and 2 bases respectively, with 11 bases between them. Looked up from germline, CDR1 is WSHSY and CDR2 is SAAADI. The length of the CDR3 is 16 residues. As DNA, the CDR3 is TGCGCCAGCAGTGAGTCAAGGAAAGGAGGCAATCAGCCCCAGCATTTT. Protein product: CASSESRKGGNQPQHF.

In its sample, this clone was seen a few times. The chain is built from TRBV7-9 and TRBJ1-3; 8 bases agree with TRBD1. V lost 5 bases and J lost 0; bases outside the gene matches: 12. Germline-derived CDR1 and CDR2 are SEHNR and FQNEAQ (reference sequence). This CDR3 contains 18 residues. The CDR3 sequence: CASSQGAGYSSSGNTIYF. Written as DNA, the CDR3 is TGTGCCAGCAGCCAGGGGGCGGGGTATTCGAGCTCTGGAAACACCATATATTTT.

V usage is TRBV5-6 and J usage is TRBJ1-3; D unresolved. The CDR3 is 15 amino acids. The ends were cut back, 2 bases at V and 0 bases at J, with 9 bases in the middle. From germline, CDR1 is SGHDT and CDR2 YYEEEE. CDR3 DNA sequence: TGTGCCAGCAGCTTCTCTTACACCTCTGGAAACACCATATATTTT. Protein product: CASSFSYTSGNTIYF.

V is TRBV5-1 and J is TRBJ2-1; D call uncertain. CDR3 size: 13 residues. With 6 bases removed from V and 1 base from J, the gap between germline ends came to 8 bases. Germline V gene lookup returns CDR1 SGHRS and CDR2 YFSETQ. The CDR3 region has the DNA TGCGCCAGCAACCTGGAGTCCTACAATGAGCAGTTCTTC. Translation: CASNLESYNEQFF.